This T cell receptor (beta chain) emerged from a study of molecular identifiers for immune sequencing clone quantification. General study findings and limits: Detecting spiked Jurkat TCR RNA from one cell among about a million naive cells was reportedly possible.

Methods described previously, with TCR primers listed, were used for bulk TCR libraries. TCRdb re-derived calls from the PCR reads in MiXCR, one entry per CDR3 protein. The data hold about half a million distinct CDR3 sequences, with 25% observed a single time. The germline gives CDR1 SGHTA, CDR2 FQGNSA. The CDR3 is made up of 16 amino acids. V was clipped by 4 bases and J by 3 bases; unmatched bases: 12. Comment on this clonotype: Its antigen is undetermined.

Sorting recovered naive CD8 T cells on a CD8+CD4-CCR7+CD45RA+ profile. The clonotype was recovered from a human donor in good health. Some libraries in this study had Jurkat cell RNA spiked in. The sequenced sample consisted of naive CD8+ T cells from blood, with Jurkat cell RNA spiked in. Noted subset: FACS-sorted CD8+CD4-CCR7+CD45RA+ naive T cells. V and J are TRBV7-2 and TRBJ2-7, with 7 bases lining up with TRBD2. The CDR3 sequence is CASSSKTSLINYEQYF. The CDR3 region has the DNA TGTGCCAGCAGCTCCAAGACTAGCCTTATCAACTACGAGCAGTACTTC.